This T cell receptor beta chain was captured by sequencing in a study of blood T cell repertoires in COVID-19. Overall study: Acute and convalescent COVID-19 specimens originated in the United States, Italy and Spain.

Libraries were prepared by immunoSEQ multiplex PCR; TCRdb keeps only in-frame clonotypes and omits some of them. The table includes a few hundred thousand clones, 87% detected once. Adults between roughly 18 and 95 years of age took part from approximately 24 US areas. Recovery meant two consecutive negative NP/OP PCR tests, professional clearance, or resolved symptoms. Germline-derived CDR1 and CDR2 are MDHEN and SYDVKM. This CDR3 contains 15 residues. Trimming stripped 2 bases from V and 0 bases from J, with 9 bases between. The specimen sequenced was PBMCs or T cells enriched from blood (not recorded which). The V gene is TRBV28, the J gene TRBJ2-3; D ambiguous. This sequence originates from a woman in her 30s who had recovered from COVID-19. The CDR3 loop reads CASSLQAVSTDTQYF. Here the CDR3 DNA reads TGTGCCAGCAGTTTACAGGCCGTTAGCACAGATACGCAGTATTTT.